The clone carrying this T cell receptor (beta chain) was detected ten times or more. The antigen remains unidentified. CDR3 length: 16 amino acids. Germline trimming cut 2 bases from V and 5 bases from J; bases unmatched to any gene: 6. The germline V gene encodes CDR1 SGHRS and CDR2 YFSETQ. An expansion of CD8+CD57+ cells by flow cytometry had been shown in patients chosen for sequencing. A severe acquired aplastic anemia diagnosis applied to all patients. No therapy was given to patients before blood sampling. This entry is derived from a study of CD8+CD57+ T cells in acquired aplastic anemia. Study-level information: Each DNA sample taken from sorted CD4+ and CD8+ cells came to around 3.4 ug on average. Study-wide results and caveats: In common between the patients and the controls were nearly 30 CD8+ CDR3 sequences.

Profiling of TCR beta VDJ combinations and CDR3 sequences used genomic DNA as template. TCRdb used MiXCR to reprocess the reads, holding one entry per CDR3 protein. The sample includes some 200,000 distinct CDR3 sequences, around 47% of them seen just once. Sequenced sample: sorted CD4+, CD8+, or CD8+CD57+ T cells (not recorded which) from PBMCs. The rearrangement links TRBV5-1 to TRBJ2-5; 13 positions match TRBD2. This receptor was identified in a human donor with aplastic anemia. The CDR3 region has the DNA TGCGCCAGCAGCTTTACTAGCGGGAGGGTATCGGAGACCCAGTACTTC. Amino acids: CASSFTSGRVSETQYF.